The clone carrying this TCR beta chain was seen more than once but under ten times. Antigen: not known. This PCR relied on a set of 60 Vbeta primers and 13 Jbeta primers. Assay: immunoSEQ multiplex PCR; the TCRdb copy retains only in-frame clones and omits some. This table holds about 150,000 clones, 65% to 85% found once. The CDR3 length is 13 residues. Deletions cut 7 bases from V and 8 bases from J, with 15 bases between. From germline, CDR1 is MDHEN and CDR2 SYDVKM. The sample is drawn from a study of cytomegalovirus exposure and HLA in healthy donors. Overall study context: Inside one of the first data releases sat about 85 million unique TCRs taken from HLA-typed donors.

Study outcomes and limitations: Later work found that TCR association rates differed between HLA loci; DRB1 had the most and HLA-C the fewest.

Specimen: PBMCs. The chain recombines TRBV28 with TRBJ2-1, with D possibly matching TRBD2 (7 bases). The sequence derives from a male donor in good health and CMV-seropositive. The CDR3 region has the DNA TGTGCCAGCAAGGAGGGAGGGGGGGATGAGCAGTTCTTC. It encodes CASKEGGGDEQFF.